This is a list of T cell receptor beta chains from one sample in a study of cytomegalovirus exposure and HLA in healthy donors. Only in-frame clones appear in the TCRdb table, and some are missing; sequencing was by immunoSEQ multiplex PCR. The table records 150,000 to 200,000 clones, around 68% of them present only once. Source material: PBMCs. Source of these receptors: a woman in her thirties or forties in good health and CMV-seropositive. Each CDR3 is given with its conserved first and last residue.

V: TRBV28
J: TRBJ1-6
CDR3: CASRGQGPRSYNSPLHF

V: TRBV19
J: TRBJ2-2
CDR3: CASTLLEANTGELFF

V: TRBV21-1
J: TRBJ2-3
CDR3: CARSLGLAGDSTDTQYF

V: TRBV2
J: TRBJ2-2
CDR3: CASRLTSGGAGELFF

V: TRBV11-1
J: TRBJ2-7
CDR3: CASSMDRGGYYEQYF

V: TRBV7-2
J: TRBJ1-1
CDR3: CASSDRSPEAFF

V: TRBV4-1
J: TRBJ2-1
CDR3: CASSQVAGVGNEQFF

V: TRBV5-1
J: TRBJ2-7
CDR3: CASSVGQASSYEQYF

V: TRBV4-2
J: TRBJ2-5
CDR3: CASRLLAGGDQETQYF

V: TRBV5-6
J: TRBJ1-3
CDR3: CASRSAGDNARSGNTIYF

V: TRBV6-6
J: TRBJ1-2
CDR3: CASIARGDGYGYTF

V: TRBV5-4
J: TRBJ2-7
CDR3: CASSLNGPYEQYF

V: TRBV7-9
J: TRBJ2-7
CDR3: CASNEDSSYEQYF

V: TRBV15
J: TRBJ2-2
CDR3: CATSRDRRLAGEMPGELFF

V: TRBV11-2
J: TRBJ2-1
CDR3: CASSPLGGGLYNEQFF

V: TRBV5-4
J: TRBJ2-7
CDR3: CASSLGVTGEINYEQYF

V: TRBV7-3
J: TRBJ2-2
CDR3: CASSFGLAGAGELFF

V: TRBV13
J: TRBJ2-5
CDR3: CASSLPGLKKETQYF

V: TRBV20-1
J: TRBJ2-1
CDR3: CSAPGDRAQFF

V: TRBV2
J: TRBJ1-1
CDR3: CASRLRGMNTEAFF

V: TRBV5-4
J: TRBJ1-4
CDR3: CASSQAGGTPNEKLFF

V: TRBV28
J: TRBJ1-1
CDR3: CASSYGDLGNGEAFF

V: TRBV19
J: TRBJ1-1
CDR3: CASSRRTGGMNTEAFF

V: TRBV4-3
J: TRBJ1-1
CDR3: CASSQAPGKNTEAFF

V: TRBV27
J: TRBJ2-1
CDR3: CASSPTPGTGVDEQFF

V: TRBV7-9
J: TRBJ1-1
CDR3: CASSYRGRGTEAFF

V: TRBV7-9
J: TRBJ1-2
CDR3: CASSLGGNRAYGYTF

V: TRBV13
J: TRBJ2-7
CDR3: CASSPKGDSRYEQYF

V: TRBV28
J: TRBJ2-3
CDR3: CASSSPGANTDTQYF

V: TRBV11-2
J: TRBJ2-7
CDR3: CASRNLAGGEQYF

V: TRBV23-1
J: TRBJ1-1
CDR3: CASSQSRDPWGAFF

V: TRBV5-6
J: TRBJ2-5
CDR3: CASSSERVQETQYF

V: TRBV7-8
J: TRBJ2-7
CDR3: CASSLVRVKPYEQYF

V: TRBV5-6
J: TRBJ2-3
CDR3: CASSSVRESGALSTDTQYF

V: TRBV5-5
J: TRBJ1-5
CDR3: CATPFCPGGYQPQHF

V: TRBV6-1
J: TRBJ2-5
CDR3: CASNQGLAGEETQHF

V: TRBV18
J: TRBJ1-1
CDR3: CASSFQGSMNTEAFF

V: TRBV10-3
J: TRBJ2-3
CDR3: CATRGSGGAGDTQYF

V: TRBV29-1
J: TRBJ2-1
CDR3: CSALGWTGENEQFF

V: TRBV27
J: TRBJ1-2
CDR3: CASRAGTGGDYGYTF

V: TRBV7-2
J: TRBJ2-7
CDR3: CASSFSWTGREQYF

V: TRBV2
J: TRBJ2-7
CDR3: CASSDLGLREQYF

V: TRBV10-2
J: TRBJ1-2
CDR3: CASSDVEGAYGYTF

V: TRBV4-3
J: TRBJ1-2
CDR3: CASSQESFTGDYGYTF

V: TRBV11-2
J: TRBJ2-7
CDR3: CASRREREPSYEQYF

V: TRBV16
J: TRBJ1-5
CDR3: CASSQSPGQGSSNQPQHF

V: TRBV19
J: TRBJ2-7
CDR3: CASSTPGTGGYEQYF

V: TRBV7-7
J: TRBJ2-2
CDR3: CASSSLRGKTGELFF

V: TRBV28
J: TRBJ1-1
CDR3: CASSAGAGGITEAFF

V: TRBV5-1
J: TRBJ2-7
CDR3: CASSLRDRGYEQYF

V: TRBV7-9
J: TRBJ1-5
CDR3: CASSLAGTGGFGNQPQHF

V: TRBV6-5
J: TRBJ1-2
CDR3: CASRVTGVGGYTF

V: TRBV10-3
J: TRBJ2-1
CDR3: CAISERGGQNNEQFF

V: TRBV11-2
J: TRBJ2-7
CDR3: CASSLLAVDYEQYF

V: TRBV9
J: TRBJ1-4
CDR3: CASSLGQINEKLFF